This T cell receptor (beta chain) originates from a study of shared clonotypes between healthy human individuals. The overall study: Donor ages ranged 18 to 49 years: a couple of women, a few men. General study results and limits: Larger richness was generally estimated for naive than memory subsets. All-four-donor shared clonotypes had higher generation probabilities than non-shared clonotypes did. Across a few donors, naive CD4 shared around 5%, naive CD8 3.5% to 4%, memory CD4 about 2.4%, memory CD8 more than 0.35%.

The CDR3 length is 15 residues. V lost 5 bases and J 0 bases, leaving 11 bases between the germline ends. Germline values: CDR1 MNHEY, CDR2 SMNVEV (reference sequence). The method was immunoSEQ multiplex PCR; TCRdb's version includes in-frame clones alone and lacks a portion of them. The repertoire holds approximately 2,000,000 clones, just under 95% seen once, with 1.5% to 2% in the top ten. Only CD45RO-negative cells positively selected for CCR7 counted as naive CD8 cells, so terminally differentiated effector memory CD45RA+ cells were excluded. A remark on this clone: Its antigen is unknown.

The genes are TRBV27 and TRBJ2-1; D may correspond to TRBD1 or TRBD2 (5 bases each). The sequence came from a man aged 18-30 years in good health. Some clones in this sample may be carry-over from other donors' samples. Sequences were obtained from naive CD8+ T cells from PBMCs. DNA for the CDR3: TGTGCCAGCAGTGAGGGGTCCAGCTCCTACAATGAGCAGTTCTTC. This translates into CASSEGSSSYNEQFF.